This T cell receptor beta chain derives from a study of blood T cell repertoires in COVID-19. Study information: Both acute and convalescent COVID-19 samples were obtained from the United States, Italy and Spain. The analysed material was cDNA or gDNA that came from T cells, B-cell-depleted T cells, or PBMCs.

Germline-derived CDR1 and CDR2 are LNHDA and SQIVND (reference sequence). Trimming left V 7 bases short and J 1 base short, with 14 bases between. This CDR3 spans 15 amino acids. Clones were read by immunoSEQ multiplex PCR, and TCRdb kept only the in-frame ones, dropping some. The table includes under 200,000 clones, over 70% detected once. Participant reports of clinical history set cohort assignment. Recovery among Cohort 3 donors was established by two negative PCRs, clearance, or symptom resolution. Sequencing used PBMCs or T cells enriched from blood (not recorded which). The clonotype comes from a man aged 50 to 59 who had recovered from COVID-19. V usage is TRBV19 and J usage is TRBJ1-5, with D perhaps matching TRBD1 (6 bases). CDR3 sequence: CASTVQGESNQPQHF. The CDR3 DNA follows: TGTGCCAGTACAGTACAGGGTGAAAGCAATCAGCCCCAGCATTTT.